This TCR beta chain was profiled in a study of cytomegalovirus exposure and HLA in healthy donors. Study-level findings and limits: In a later analysis, HLA-associated beta chains showed higher expansion and lower generation probabilities than comparable chains.

As for this clone: Its antigen is currently unknown.

The PCR had 60 Vbeta and 13 Jbeta primers. This table comes from immunoSEQ multiplex PCR, and its TCRdb copy is limited to in-frame clones, with some not included. Altogether 120,000 or so clones are present, 60% to 85% being singletons, with the ten largest covering around 5.8%. Trimming cost V 4 bases and J 5 bases; bases outside gene matches: 6. Per germline, CDR1 SGHRS and CDR2 YFSETQ. The CDR3 runs to 15 residues. This receptor was obtained from a woman in her forties in good health and CMV-seronegative. This rearrangement joins TRBV5-1 to TRBJ2-3; TRBD2 aligns across 11 bases. Sequenced input: PBMCs. CDR3 sequence reads: CASSNSGRAEDTQYF. The CDR3 DNA follows: TGCGCCAGCAGCAATAGCGGGAGGGCCGAAGATACGCAGTATTTT.